The 2 T cell receptor beta chains below all came from one sample that was sequenced in a study of low-dose radiotherapy and immunotherapy resistance in tumors. Time point described: after trial treatment. Noted treatment: LDRT plus nivolumab, ipilimumab, low-dose cyclophosphamide and aspirin (RACIN trial). Both TCRalpha and TCRbeta chains were reverse transcribed with V-gene-specific primers. TCRs were put through roughly 19 PCR cycles of amplification with Phusion. A constant-region primer and the V-primer adapter served as the primer pair. TCRdb reanalysed the reads using MiXCR and keeps one entry per CDR3 protein. The sample shows approximately 100,000 distinct CDR3 sequences, 20% to 25% of them seen only once. The sample consisted of PBMCs, taken after low-dose radiotherapy plus immunotherapy. The receptors derive from a male donor with prostate cancer.

This clonotype has ten or more counts. The chain recombines TRBV20-1 with TRBJ1-4; TRBD1 might be the D (5 bases). The CDR3 covers 13 residues. From germline, CDR1 is DFQATT and CDR2 SNEGSKA (reference sequence). Trimming pared 3 bases from V and 6 bases from J, leaving 11 bases between. CDR3 sequence: CSASTGDYEKLFF. The CDR3 DNA reads TGCAGTGCTAGTACAGGAGATTATGAAAAACTGTTTTTT.

This clonotype showed up many times. The chain carries TRBV14 and TRBJ1-1, with D uncertain. There are 11 residues in the CDR3. The germline V gene encodes CDR1 SGHDN and CDR2 FVKESK. The V end was cut by 4 bases, the J end by 8 bases, with 8 bases between. The CDR3 region is CASSPHQEAFF. DNA of the CDR3: TGTGCCAGCAGCCCCCATCAGGAAGCTTTCTTT.